The 3 T cell receptor beta chains presented below share a single source sample, sequenced in a study of blood T cell repertoires in COVID-19. Only in-frame clones appear in the TCRdb table, and some are missing; sequencing was by immunoSEQ multiplex PCR. The sample contains approximately 80,000 clones, approximately 83% of which appear only once. The sequencing input was peripheral blood. The receptors stem from an older woman with acute or convalescent COVID-19.

The chain uses TRBV5-1 and TRBJ2-2; 8 positions agree with TRBD2. This CDR3 spans 15 amino acids. Germline CDR1 and CDR2: SGHRS and YFSETQ. The junction had 8 bases not matched to a gene; V was cut back by 4 bases and J by 6 bases. This chain's CDR3 is CASSPFSGGAGELFF. In DNA form, the CDR3 reads TGCGCCAGCAGCCCGTTTTCCGGGGGGGCCGGGGAGCTGTTTTTT.

V and J are TRBV3-1 (or the pseudogene TRBV3-2) and TRBJ2-1; D possibly corresponds to TRBD2 (6 bases). Trimming took 4 bases from V and 2 from J, leaving 12 bases between them. The CDR3 has 15 amino acids. Germline V gene lookup returns CDR1 LGHDT and CDR2 YNNKEL (reference sequence). CDR3 coding DNA: TGTGCCAGCAGCCCAGCGGGTGGGGCCTACAATGAGCAGTTCTTC. It translates to CASSPAGGAYNEQFF.

The chain carries TRBV7-2 and TRBJ1-5; no definite D call. Looked up from germline, CDR1 is SGHTA and CDR2 is FQGNSA. The V end lost 3 bases, the J end lost 3 bases, and 12 bases lay between the germline ends. The CDR3 loop spans 15 amino acids. In DNA, the CDR3 is TGTGCCAGCAGCTTTTCCAGCGTCGACAATCAGCCCCAGCATTTT. Translated: CASSFSSVDNQPQHF. The full variable domain, its missing parts supplied by reference TRBV7-2 and TRBJ1-5, is GAGVSQSPSNKVTEKGKDVELRCDPISGHTALYWYRQSLGQGLEFLIYFQGNSAPDKSGLPSDRFSAERTGGSVSTLTIQRTQQEDSAVYLCASSFSSVDNQPQHFGDGTRLSIL.